These 25 T cell receptor beta chains were all obtained from the same sample, sequenced in a study of prognosis after radiotherapy for stage I lung cancer listed by TCRdb under 2021. The listed sequencing device is Illumina HiSeq 3000. Two rounds of multiplex PCR on genomic DNA were used to amplify the TCR beta CDR3 region. The first PCR round used primers specific to each TRBV and TRBJ gene, and the primer sequences were filed in Chinese patent CN105087789A. The public reads were reprocessed in TCRdb via fastp at Q25 and MiXCR, keeping in-frame beta chains. CDR3 protein sequences are deduplicated, and each keeps its most common genes and DNA. The table for this sample lists over 30,000 distinct CDR3 sequences; roughly a quarter of them were counted only once. Jointly, the top ten make up around a quarter of the sample. The sample consisted of PBMCs, taken before or after stereotactic body radiation therapy (not recorded which). Receptor source: a donor aged 50 or older with non-small cell lung cancer.

This clonotype has ten or more counts. The V and J genes are TRBV6-1 and TRBJ2-7; D is possibly TRBD1 (6 bases). The V and J ends lost 1 base and 4 bases respectively, with 11 bases between them. Germline CDR1 reads MNHNS; CDR2 reads SASEGT. The CDR3 is 14 residues long. The CDR3 DNA sequence: TGTGCCAGCAGTGAAGTACAGGGACGGTACGAGCAGTACTTC. Amino acids: CASSEVQGRYEQYF.

Note on this clonotype: A much larger clone is a single base away; this may be a read error. V is TRBV6-4 and J is TRBJ1-1; tentative D call: TRBD1 (6 bases). Germline V gene lookup returns CDR1 MRHNA and CDR2 SNTAGT. CDR3 length: 16 residues. Deletions cut 3 bases from V and 4 bases from J, with 18 bases between. The chain's CDR3 is CASSEGGRGMVTEAFF. The CDR3 DNA reads as TGTGCCAGCAGTGAGGGGGGGCGCGGGATGGTCACTGAAGCTTTCTTT.

Many counts were recorded for this clonotype. The chain couples TRBV4-2 to TRBJ2-3; 9 bases fit TRBD2. Losses at the gene ends were 5 bases for V and 4 bases for J; bases not matched to a gene: 7. The germline gives CDR1 LGHNA, CDR2 YNFKEQ. CDR3 size: 15 residues. CDR3 coding DNA: TGTGCCAGCAGCAAAAGACTAGCGGCGGCAGATACGCAGTATTTT. It encodes CASSKRLAAADTQYF.

To note about this clonotype: Possible read error: a much larger clone is one base away. The chain couples TRBV15 to TRBJ2-5; D is perhaps TRBD1 or TRBD2 (6 bases each). Between the trimmed V and J ends, which lost 10 bases and 1 base, there was a span of 13 bases. CDR3 length: 13 residues. Germline loops: CDR1 LNHNV, CDR2 YYDKDF (reference sequence). The CDR3 DNA is TGTGCCAACAGAACGGGGGCCCAAGAGACCCAGTACTTC. This translates into CANRTGAQETQYF.

The table lists this clonotype with many counts. This chain joins TRBV20-1 and TRBJ2-1; 8 positions match TRBD1. This CDR3 has 16 amino acids. V lost 6 bases, J lost 8 bases, and 18 bases stayed unmatched. The germline V gene has CDR1 DFQATT and CDR2 SNEGSKA (reference sequence). The CDR3 DNA sequence: TGCAGTGCCCCGCCGGTGCGACAGGGGCTATCGGATGAGCAGTTCTTC. Its protein product is CSAPPVRQGLSDEQFF.

Of note for this clonotype: With a much larger clone just one base away, this may be a read error. The chain has TRBV6-1 and TRBJ1-5; no definite D call. CDR3 length: 13 amino acids. CDR1 is MNHNS and CDR2 is SASEGT in the germline V gene. For the CDR3, the DNA is TGTGCCAGCAGTCTATCGGTGGTCCAGCACCAGCATTTT. It encodes CASSLSVVQHQHF.

On this clonotype: Sequence at one end of the junction differs from germline and may be a read error. J is TRBJ2-1 and V is TRBV12-3 or TRBV12-4, with D perhaps TRBD2 (6 bases). The CDR3 sequence is 15 residues long. CDR3 loop: CASSLFTSSYNELFF. CDR3 sequence (DNA): TGTGCCAGCAGTTTATTCACTAGCTCTTACAATGAGCTGTTCTTC.

Ten or more counts support this clonotype. The chain links TRBV6-2 or TRBV6-3 to TRBJ2-3; D is unresolved. The germline V and J ends were trimmed by 2 bases and 0 bases, with 9 bases remaining between them. This CDR3 has 15 amino acids. Germline V CDR1 and CDR2: MNHEY, SVGEGT. In DNA form, the CDR3 reads TGTGCCAGCAGTTACAGGCTCTCAAGCACAGATACGCAGTATTTT. Its protein is CASSYRLSSTDTQYF.

A note on this clonotype: A far larger clone is one nucleotide away, so this likely arose from a read error. The CDR3 loop is CASSDPYRLNSNQPQHF. Written as DNA, the CDR3 is TGTGCCAGCAGTGACCCATACAGGCTTAATAGCAATCAGCCCCAGCATTTT. The genes are TRBV6-1 and TRBJ1-5; D is possibly TRBD1 (5 bases). Germline-derived CDR1 and CDR2 are MNHNS and SASEGT. V shed 3 bases and J shed 0 bases, with 15 bases lying between them. CDR3 size: 17 residues.

Ten or more counts support this clonotype. V and J are TRBV10-3 and TRBJ1-5; D uncertain. From germline, CDR1 is ENHRY and CDR2 SYGVKD. The CDR3 totals 15 residues. V dropped 0 bases and J dropped 2 bases, with 8 bases sitting between them. The CDR3 nucleotides are TGTGCCATCAGTGAGTCCGATAGCGGCAATCAGCCCCAGCATTTT. Protein: CAISESDSGNQPQHF.

At least ten counts were recorded for this clonotype. The chain links TRBV5-1 to TRBJ2-3; the D gene is possibly TRBD2 (6 bases). Germline V lookup: CDR1 SGHRS, CDR2 YFSETQ. The germline V and J ends were trimmed by 8 bases and 0 bases, with 13 bases remaining between them. The length of the CDR3 is 14 residues. The CDR3 DNA sequence: TGCGCCAGTTTTAGCGGAGGCAGCACAGATACGCAGTATTTT. Its protein is CASFSGGSTDTQYF.

The chain carries TRBV5-1 and TRBJ1-2; unclear D gene. Germline V CDR1 and CDR2: SGHRS, YFSETQ. The CDR3 contains 13 residues. The V and J ends lost 7 bases and 6 bases respectively, with 16 bases between them. The CDR3 DNA reads as TGCGCCAGCGGCGTTTATTCGGGCGATGGCTACACCTTC. This sequence encodes CASGVYSGDGYTF.

Remarks on this clonotype: This may come from a read error, since a much larger clone is one base off. The chain combines TRBV6-2 or TRBV6-3 with TRBJ2-1, with D perhaps matching TRBD2 (5 bases). This CDR3 contains 15 residues. Looked up from germline, CDR1 is MNHEY and CDR2 is SVGEGT. V was cut by 8 bases and J by 3 bases, with 17 bases left in between. This chain's CDR3 is CASVKSRGIYNEQFF. CDR3 DNA: TGTGCCAGCGTCAAGAGCCGGGGAATCTACAATGAGCAGTTCTTC.

A note on this clonotype: The junction shows a germline mismatch at one end, possibly a read error. The rearrangement uses TRBV20-1 and TRBJ1-1; no firm D call. The V gene's germline CDR1 is DFQATT and CDR2 SNEGSKA (reference sequence). The CDR3 is made up of 16 amino acids. The CDR3: CSAINPARMVNIEAFF. The CDR3 coding sequence is TGCAGTGCTATAAATCCGGCCAGGATGGTGAACATTGAAGCTTTCTTT.

This clonotype was observed many times. The V gene is TRBV30, the J gene TRBJ2-7; D remains ambiguous. Germline V gene sequence: CDR1 GTSNPN, CDR2 SVGIG (reference sequence). V was pared by 3 bases and J by 0 bases, with 18 bases between. This CDR3 has 16 amino acids. Here the CDR3 reads CAWSRRLAPSSYEQYF. For the CDR3, the DNA is TGTGCCTGGAGCCGACGCCTGGCACCGAGCTCCTACGAGCAGTACTTC.

In this sample, this clonotype is medium-sized. The junction does not match germline at one end; this may be a read error. The chain recombines TRBV20-1 with TRBJ2-7, with D possibly called TRBD1 or TRBD2 (5 bases each). Germline-derived CDR1 and CDR2 are DFQATT and SNEGSKA (reference sequence). The CDR3 is made up of 11 amino acids. The CDR3 nucleotides read TGCAGTGCTAGACGGGGACCCGAGCAGTACTTT. This codes for CSARRGPEQYF.

This clonotype was seen repeatedly, ten times or more. The chain links TRBV7-6 to TRBJ2-7; 12 positions match TRBD1. J gave up 7 bases and V 5 bases, and 6 bases lay outside the gene matches. Germline V gene sequence: CDR1 SGHVS, CDR2 FNYEAQ. The CDR3 runs 14 residues. The CDR3 DNA is TGTGCCAGCAGCCAGGGACAGGGGGCAGGGGAGCAGTACTTC. Translation gives CASSQGQGAGEQYF.

This clonotype was detected many times. V is TRBV2 and J is TRBJ2-6; 7 bases match TRBD1. Germline V gene data show CDR1 as SNHLY and CDR2 as FYNNEI. The CDR3 totals 16 residues. After removal of 5 bases from V and 2 bases from J, the junction contained 6 bases not matched to a gene. The chain's CDR3 is CASSRIQGAGANVLTF. In DNA, the CDR3 is TGTGCCAGCAGTAGAATCCAGGGGGCTGGGGCCAACGTCCTGACTTTC.

Many counts were recorded for this clonotype. The rearrangement links TRBV28 to TRBJ1-5, with 8 positions matching TRBD1. The CDR3 length is 16 residues. The J segment lost 2 bases and the V segment lost 3 bases, leaving 6 bases of the junction unmatched. Germline V gene data show CDR1 as MDHEN and CDR2 as SYDVKM. The CDR3 here is CASSLSGGQGNQPQHF. For the CDR3, the DNA is TGTGCCAGCAGTTTGTCGGGGGGACAGGGCAATCAGCCCCAGCATTTT. The full variable domain, rest sourced from reference TRBV28 and TRBJ1-5, is DVKVTQSSRYLVKRTGEKVFLECVQDMDHENMFWYRQDPGLGLRLIYFSYDVKMKEKGDIPEGYSVSREKKERFSLILESASTNQTSMYLCASSLSGGQGNQPQHFGDGTRLSIL.

This clonotype was seen at least ten times. The J gene is TRBJ1-5, the V gene TRBV2; 10 nucleotides line up with TRBD1. The CDR3 covers 16 residues. The V and J ends lost 6 bases and 2 bases, in that order; junction bases with no gene match: 7. From germline, CDR1 is SNHLY and CDR2 FYNNEI. The CDR3 region has the DNA TGTGCCAGCAGGGCCGGACAGGGGGATGGCAATCAGCCCCAGCATTTT. It specifies CASRAGQGDGNQPQHF.

This clonotype was counted ten times or more. V usage is TRBV19 and J usage is TRBJ1-2; TRBD1 agrees at 10 bases. The CDR3 loop spans 15 amino acids. The J segment lost 8 bases and the V segment lost 5 bases, leaving 11 bases of the junction unmatched. Germline V gene sequence: CDR1 LNHDA, CDR2 SQIVND (reference sequence). CDR3 region: CASSSRDRGVNGYTF. The CDR3, as DNA: TGTGCCAGTAGTTCCCGGGACAGGGGAGTGAACGGCTACACCTTC.

This clonotype was picked up many times. The chain carries TRBV6-2 or TRBV6-3 and TRBJ1-1; a weak D match, TRBD1 (6 bases). The CDR3 has 14 residues. Looked up from germline, CDR1 is MNHEY and CDR2 is SVGEGT. V lost 8 bases to trimming and J lost 2 bases, with 15 bases between them. The CDR3 loop reads CASARTAENTEAFF. In nucleotides, the CDR3 is TGTGCCAGCGCCCGGACAGCCGAAAACACTGAAGCTTTCTTT.

This clonotype was recorded many times. The J gene is TRBJ2-7, the V gene TRBV7-9; the D is unclear. The V and J ends lost 4 bases and 0 bases respectively, with 10 bases between them. Germline-derived CDR1 and CDR2 are SEHNR and FQNEAQ (reference sequence). The CDR3 covers 14 residues. The CDR3 loop reads CASSSSRASYEQYF. The CDR3 DNA is TGTGCCAGCAGCTCGAGTCGGGCCTCCTACGAGCAGTACTTC.

This clonotype was counted many times. The rearrangement links TRBV3-1 to TRBJ1-5; D gene unclear. This CDR3 spans 14 amino acids. Germline V gene data show CDR1 as LGHDT and CDR2 as YNNKEL (reference sequence). Trimming stripped 1 base from V and 5 bases from J, with 9 bases between. This CDR3 is CASSQGLNYQPQHF. The CDR3 nucleotides read TGTGCCAGCAGCCAAGGTCTAAACTATCAGCCCCAGCATTTT.

This clonotype was observed many times. V usage is TRBV2 and J usage is TRBJ2-2; unclear D gene. Per germline, CDR1 SNHLY and CDR2 FYNNEI. Trimming shortened V by 6 bases and J by 3 bases, and 11 bases separated the two germline ends. This CDR3 spans 14 amino acids. In DNA form, the CDR3 reads TGTGCCAGCAGCCGCTTCGGAGACACCGGGGAGCTGTTTTTT. Protein: CASSRFGDTGELFF.